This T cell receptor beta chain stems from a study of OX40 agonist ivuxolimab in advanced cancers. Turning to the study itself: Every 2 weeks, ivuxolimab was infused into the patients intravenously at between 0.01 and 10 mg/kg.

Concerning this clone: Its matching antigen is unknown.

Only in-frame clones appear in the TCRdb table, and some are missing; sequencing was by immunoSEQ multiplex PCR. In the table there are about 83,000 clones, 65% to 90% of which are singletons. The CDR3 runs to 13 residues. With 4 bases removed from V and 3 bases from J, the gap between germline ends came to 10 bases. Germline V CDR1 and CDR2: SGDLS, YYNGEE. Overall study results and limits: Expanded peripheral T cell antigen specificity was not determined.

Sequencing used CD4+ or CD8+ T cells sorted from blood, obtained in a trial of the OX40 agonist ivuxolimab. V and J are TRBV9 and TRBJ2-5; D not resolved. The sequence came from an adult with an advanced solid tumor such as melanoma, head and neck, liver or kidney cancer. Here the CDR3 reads CASSRDLKETQYF. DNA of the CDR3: TGTGCCAGCAGCCGAGACTTAAAAGAGACCCAGTACTTC.